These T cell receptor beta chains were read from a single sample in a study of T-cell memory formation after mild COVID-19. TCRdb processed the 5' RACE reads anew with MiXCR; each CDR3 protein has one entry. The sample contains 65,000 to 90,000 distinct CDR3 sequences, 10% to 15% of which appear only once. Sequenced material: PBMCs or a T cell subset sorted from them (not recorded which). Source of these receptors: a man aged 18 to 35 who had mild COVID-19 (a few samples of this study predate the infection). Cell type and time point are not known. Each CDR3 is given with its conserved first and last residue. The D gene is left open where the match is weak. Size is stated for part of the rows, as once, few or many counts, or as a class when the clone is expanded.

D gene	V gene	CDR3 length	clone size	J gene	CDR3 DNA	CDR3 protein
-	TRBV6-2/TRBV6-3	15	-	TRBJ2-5	TGTGCCAGCAGTTACTCCCGGACAGTTCGGGAGACCCAGTACTTC	CASSYSRTVRETQYF
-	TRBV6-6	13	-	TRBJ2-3	TGTGCCAGCAGCTGGGGCAGCACAGATACGCAGTATTTT	CASSWGSTDTQYF
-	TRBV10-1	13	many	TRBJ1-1	TGCGCCAGCAGTGACCCAGGACAGCGGGAAGCTTTCTTT	CASSDPGQREAFF
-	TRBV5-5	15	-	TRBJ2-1	TGTGCCAGCAGCTTGGAGCAGGCCCCCTACAATGAGCAGTTCTTC	CASSLEQAPYNEQFF
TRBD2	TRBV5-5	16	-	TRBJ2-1	TGTGCCAGCAGCTTGGTAGCGGGGGGACTTTTCAATGAGCAGTTCTTC	CASSLVAGGLFNEQFF
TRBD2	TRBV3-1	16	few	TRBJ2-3	TGTGCCAGCAGCCAGGGGCGGGGGGGCAGAGGAGATACGCAGTATTTT	CASSQGRGGRGDTQYF
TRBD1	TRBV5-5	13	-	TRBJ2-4	TGTGCCAGCAGCCCCGGACAGGGAAACATTCAGTACTTC	CASSPGQGNIQYF
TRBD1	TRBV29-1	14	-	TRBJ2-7	TGCAGCGCTGTACCGACAGGGAAACCCTACGAGCAGTACTTC	CSAVPTGKPYEQYF
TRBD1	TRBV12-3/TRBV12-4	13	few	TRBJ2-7	TGTGCCAGCAGTGGGACAGGGAAATACGAGCAGTACTTC	CASSGTGKYEQYF
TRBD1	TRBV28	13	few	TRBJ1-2	TGTGCCAGCAGTGTAGGGACAGGGTATGGCTACACCTTC	CASSVGTGYGYTF
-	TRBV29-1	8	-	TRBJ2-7	TGCACCGTATACGAGCAGTACTTC	CTVYEQYF
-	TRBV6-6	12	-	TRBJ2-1	TGTGCCAGCACCTTAGCGGCCAATGAGCAGTTCTTC	CASTLAANEQFF
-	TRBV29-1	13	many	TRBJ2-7	TGCAGCGTTGAGATCGGCGGAGGTTACGAGCAGTACTTC	CSVEIGGGYEQYF
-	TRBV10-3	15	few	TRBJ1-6	TGTGCCATCAGTGAGTCGGGTGCCTTGGATTCACCCCTCCACTTT	CAISESGALDSPLHF
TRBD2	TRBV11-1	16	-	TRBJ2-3	TGTGCCAGCAGCCCGGGGACTAGCGGGGACACAGATACGCAGTATTTT	CASSPGTSGDTDTQYF
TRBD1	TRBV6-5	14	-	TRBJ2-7	TGTGCCAGCACCGGCCGGACAGGGCAATACGAGCAGTACTTC	CASTGRTGQYEQYF
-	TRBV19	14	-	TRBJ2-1	TGTGCCAGCTCAACGGCGGGTTGGAGTAGTGAGCAGTTCTTC	CASSTAGWSSEQFF
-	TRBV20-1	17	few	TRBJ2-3	TGCAGTGCTAGAGAAGTTTCGGCGGGGCCCGCCACAGATACGCAGTATTTT	CSAREVSAGPATDTQYF
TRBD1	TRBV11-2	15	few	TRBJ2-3	TGTGCCAGCAGCTCTACAGGGGGCGAGACAGATACGCAGTATTTT	CASSSTGGETDTQYF
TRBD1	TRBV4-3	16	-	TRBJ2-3	TGCGCCAGCAGCCAAGCCGTCCCAGGGGGCGCAGATACGCAGTATTTT	CASSQAVPGGADTQYF
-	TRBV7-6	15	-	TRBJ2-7	TGTGCCAGCAGCCGGGGCTCGGCCGGCCGGGGGGAGCAGTACTTC	CASSRGSAGRGEQYF
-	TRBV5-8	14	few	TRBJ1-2	TGTGCCAGCAGCTTGGAGGGGGGGATACGGGGCTACACCTTC	CASSLEGGIRGYTF
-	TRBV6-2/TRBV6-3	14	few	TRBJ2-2	TGTGCCAGCAGTTACGGGGGATACACCGGGGAGCTGTTTTTT	CASSYGGYTGELFF
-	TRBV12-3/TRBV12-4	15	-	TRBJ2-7	TGTGCCAGCAGTTACTCGGGGGCCCCCCCCTACGAGCAGTACTTC	CASSYSGAPPYEQYF
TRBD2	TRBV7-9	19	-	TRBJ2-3	TGTGCCAGCAGCCCCACTAGCGGGGGGGCTTGGGGCTTCACAGATACGCAGTATTTT	CASSPTSGGAWGFTDTQYF
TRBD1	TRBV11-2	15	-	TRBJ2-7	TGTGCCAGCAGCTCAGGGACAGGGTTGAGCTACGAGCAGTACTTC	CASSSGTGLSYEQYF
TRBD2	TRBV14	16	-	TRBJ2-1	TGTGCCAGCAGCCAAGCCCCGGGGGGGGCGGTCAATGAGCAGTTCTTC	CASSQAPGGAVNEQFF
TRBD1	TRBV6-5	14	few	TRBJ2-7	TGTGCCAGCAGACCCGGGACAGTCTCCTACGAGCAGTACTTC	CASRPGTVSYEQYF
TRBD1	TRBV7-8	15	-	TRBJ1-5	TGTGCCAGCAGCTTAGGACAGGGGCTCCGCCAGCCCCAGCATTTT	CASSLGQGLRQPQHF
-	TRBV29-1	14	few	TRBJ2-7	TGCAGCGTTGGAGGGGTCAGGGAAAGCTACGAGCAGTACTTC	CSVGGVRESYEQYF
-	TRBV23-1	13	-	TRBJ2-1	TGCGCCAGCAGTTCCTACAGGGCACTGGAGCAGTTCTTC	CASSSYRALEQFF
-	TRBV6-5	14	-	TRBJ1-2	TGTGCCAGCAGTTACGCCGGTCCCACGGATCGCTACACCTTC	CASSYAGPTDRYTF